Following are 30 T cell receptor beta chains from one sample sequenced in a study of T cell repertoires in cytomegalovirus infection. TCRdb re-derived calls from the reads in MiXCR, one entry per CDR3 protein. The table records hundreds of thousands of distinct CDR3 sequences, roughly a sixth of them present only once. Input material: PBMCs. These receptors all come from a human donor in good health (CMV status not recorded). Some clones in this sample may be carry-over from other donors' samples.

This clonotype came up a few times. V usage is TRBV12-3 or TRBV12-4 and J usage is TRBJ1-1; no reliable D call. The CDR3 totals 14 residues. Between the trimmed V and J ends, which lost 2 bases and 1 base, there was a span of 8 bases. This CDR3 reads CASSLSRENTEAFF. CDR3 DNA sequence: TGTGCCAGCAGTTTAAGTAGAGAGAACACTGAAGCTTTCTTT.

This clonotype has more than one count but fewer than ten. This chain joins TRBV20-1 and TRBJ2-5; the match to TRBD1 covers 10 bases. This CDR3 has 12 residues. The V gene's germline CDR1 is DFQATT and CDR2 SNEGSKA (reference sequence). With 6 bases clipped from V and 5 bases from J, the junction kept 3 bases outside the gene matches. The CDR3 is CSARTGGETQYF. In DNA form, the CDR3 reads TGCAGTGCCCGGACAGGGGGTGAGACCCAGTACTTC.

This clonotype appeared many times. The rearrangement links TRBV7-2 to TRBJ1-2; 9 bases are shared with TRBD1. Trimming at V came to 5 bases and at J to 5 bases, leaving 6 bases not matched to a gene. The V gene's germline CDR1 is SGHTA and CDR2 FQGNSA. The CDR3 is 14 amino acids. In DNA, the CDR3 is TGTGCCAGCAGCCTATGGGACAGGGAGTATGGCTACACCTTC. This translates into CASSLWDREYGYTF.

The chain couples TRBV4-3 to TRBJ1-3; D is unresolved. This CDR3 region has 16 residues. V lost 0 bases and J 1 base, leaving 10 bases between the germline ends. Germline V gene sequence: CDR1 LGHNA, CDR2 YSLEER. CDR3 sequence (DNA): TGCGCCAGCAGCCAAGAATTCTGGCAGTCTGGAAACACCATATATTTT. This gives the protein CASSQEFWQSGNTIYF.

The V call is TRBV11-2, the J call TRBJ2-2; D is unresolved. V shed 4 bases and J shed 1 base, with 7 bases lying between them. The germline V gene has CDR1 SGHAT and CDR2 FQNNGV. The CDR3 totals 14 residues. The CDR3, as DNA: TGTGCCAGCAGCTACTCTGGGAACACCGGGGAGCTGTTTTTT. It yields the protein CASSYSGNTGELFF.

The table lists this clonotype with a few counts. This chain uses TRBV6-6 with TRBJ1-1; unclear D gene. Germline values: CDR1 MNHNY, CDR2 SVGAGI (reference sequence). With 7 bases removed from V and 3 bases from J, the gap between germline ends came to 9 bases. This CDR3 is 12 amino acids long. CDR3 DNA: TGTGCCAGCACCCACGGGGACACTGAAGCTTTCTTT. Protein product: CASTHGDTEAFF.

The gene calls are TRBV2 and TRBJ1-5, with TRBD1 identical over 7 bases. Trimming cost V 6 bases and J 6 bases; bases outside gene matches: 11. The CDR3 has 15 residues. Germline values: CDR1 SNHLY, CDR2 FYNNEI. DNA of the CDR3: TGTGCCAGCAGCCCCGGACAGGCGTGGGGTCAGCCCCAGCATTTT. It translates to CASSPGQAWGQPQHF.

This clonotype was seen only a few times. The chain combines TRBV4-1 with TRBJ1-4; 8 bases fit TRBD1. This CDR3 is built from 16 residues. V shed 1 base and J 5 bases; nucleotides not matched to a gene: 6. CDR1 is MGHRA, CDR2 YSYEKL, per germline. CDR3 coding DNA: TGCGCCAGCAGCCAAGGCGGGACAGGAATAAATGAAAAACTGTTTTTT. It yields the protein CASSQGGTGINEKLFF.

This clonotype was seen a few times. The chain carries TRBV7-9 and TRBJ2-5; D might be TRBD1 (6 bases). Germline V gene data show CDR1 as SEHNR and CDR2 as FQNEAQ (reference sequence). Between the trimmed V and J ends, which lost 4 bases and 4 bases, there was a span of 10 bases. The CDR3 runs 13 residues. For the CDR3, the DNA is TGTGCCAGCAGCTGGGACATCCCAGAGACCCAGTACTTC. Amino acids: CASSWDIPETQYF.

At least ten counts were recorded for this clonotype. This rearrangement joins TRBV12-3 or TRBV12-4 to TRBJ2-5, with 7 bases aligning to TRBD1. CDR3 length equals 15 residues. The V and J ends lost 3 bases and 4 bases, in that order; junction bases with no gene match: 8. The CDR3 loop is CASSFATGSGETQYF. The DNA for the CDR3 is TGTGCCAGCAGTTTCGCGACAGGGAGTGGAGAGACCCAGTACTTC.

This clonotype was observed at least ten times. This chain links TRBV7-9 with TRBJ1-1, with D unclear. V dropped 5 bases and J dropped 7 bases, with 11 bases sitting between them. This CDR3 is 12 amino acids long. Per germline, CDR1 SEHNR and CDR2 FQNEAQ (reference sequence). CDR3: CASSVDGLEAFF. The CDR3 nucleotides read TGTGCCAGCAGCGTTGACGGACTTGAAGCTTTCTTT.

This chain uses TRBV6-5 with TRBJ1-6; D gene ambiguous. CDR1 and CDR2 from the germline V gene are MNHEY and SVGAGI. V lost 5 bases and J 0 bases, leaving 11 bases between the germline ends. This CDR3 contains 16 residues. CDR3 coding DNA: TGTGCCAGCAGTATGGGTGGGAGCTCCTATAATTCACCCCTCCACTTT. Protein sequence: CASSMGGSSYNSPLHF.

The chain is built from TRBV2 and TRBJ2-7; TRBD2 might be the D (6 bases). V was clipped by 9 bases and J by 3 bases, with 24 bases between them. CDR3 length: 16 amino acids. Germline V lookup: CDR1 SNHLY, CDR2 FYNNEI. The CDR3 coding sequence is TGTGCCAGTAGTAGTTTAGGGGACTCCCTCTACTACGAGCAGTACTTC. It specifies CASSSLGDSLYYEQYF. Looking up the rest from reference TRBV2 and TRBJ2-7 gives the full variable domain: EPEVTQTPSHQVTQMGQEVILRCVPISNHLYFYWYRQILGQKVEFLVSFYNNEISEKSEIFDDQFSVERPDGSNFTLKIRSTKLEDSAMYFCASSSLGDSLYYEQYFGPGTRLTVT.

The chain uses TRBV5-1 and TRBJ2-1; TRBD1 agrees at 7 bases. The CDR3 has 19 residues. V shed 1 base and J 8 bases; nucleotides not matched to a gene: 21. Germline V gives CDR1 SGHRS, CDR2 YFSETQ. CDR3 nucleotide sequence: TGCGCCAGCAGCTTGTCGGGGTCTAACAGGGGCATCAGGGAAGATGAGCAGTTCTTC. It encodes CASSLSGSNRGIREDEQFF.

This chain links TRBV6-2 or TRBV6-3 with TRBJ2-1; TRBD2 agrees at 8 bases. Looked up from germline, CDR1 is MNHEY and CDR2 is SVGEGT. There are 17 residues in the CDR3. The V segment lost 4 bases and the J segment 5 bases; nucleotides outside the gene matches: 13. Here the CDR3 DNA reads TGTGCCAGCAGTTCCCTCAAAGTTTCGGGGGGGGACAATGAGCAGTTCTTC. Translating it yields CASSSLKVSGGDNEQFF.

This clonotype was detected many times. The V and J genes are TRBV7-2 and TRBJ2-1; D might be TRBD1 (6 bases). Trimming stripped 7 bases from V and 2 bases from J, with 15 bases between. This CDR3 is built from 15 residues. Per germline, CDR1 SGHTA and CDR2 FQGNSA. CDR3 in amino acids: CASTSEDRAYNEQFF. In DNA, the CDR3 is TGTGCCAGCACCTCTGAGGACAGAGCCTACAATGAGCAGTTCTTC.

The rearrangement links TRBV20-1 to TRBJ2-7, with TRBD1 identical over 7 bases. Germline V lookup: CDR1 DFQATT, CDR2 SNEGSKA (reference sequence). With 3 bases clipped from V and 6 bases from J, the junction kept 5 bases outside the gene matches. CDR3 length: 12 amino acids. CDR3 DNA sequence: TGCAGTGCTAGTGGGACAGTCTGCGAGCAGTACTTC. This sequence encodes CSASGTVCEQYF.

This clonotype has only one observation. The chain is built from TRBV19 and TRBJ2-7; 9 bases line up with TRBD2. V shed 0 bases and J 3 bases; nucleotides not matched to a gene: 3. In germline, CDR1 is LNHDA, CDR2 SQIVND (reference sequence). This CDR3 has 15 residues. In DNA, the CDR3 is TGTGCCAGTAGTATAGACGCTAGCGGGGACTACGAGCAGTACTTC. Translating gives CASSIDASGDYEQYF.

This clonotype was counted only a few times. This sequence joins TRBV27 and TRBJ2-1; 7 bases align to TRBD1. The J segment lost 0 bases and the V segment lost 6 bases, leaving 8 bases of the junction unmatched. CDR1 is MNHEY and CDR2 is SMNVEV in the germline V gene (reference sequence). The CDR3 consists of 16 residues. The chain's CDR3 is CASSDLDRYSYNEQFF. CDR3 DNA sequence: TGTGCCAGCAGCGACTTGGACAGGTACTCCTACAATGAGCAGTTCTTC.

J is TRBJ2-7 and V is TRBV7-2; TRBD1 matches at 7 bases. CDR3 length: 14 amino acids. Trimming at V came to 1 base and at J to 4 bases, leaving 4 bases not matched to a gene. CDR1 SGHTA and CDR2 FQGNSA come from the germline V gene. Here the CDR3 reads CASSLVTGEYEQYF. The DNA for the CDR3 is TGTGCCAGCAGCTTAGTTACAGGGGAGTACGAGCAGTACTTC.

This clonotype was seen ten or more times. The J gene is TRBJ2-5, the V gene TRBV5-1; 12 nucleotides line up with TRBD1. V was pared by 4 bases and J by 4 bases, with 5 bases of the junction left unmatched. Looked up from germline, CDR1 is SGHRS and CDR2 is YFSETQ. CDR3 length equals 15 residues. The CDR3 DNA reads TGCGCCAGCAGCCACGGGACAGGGGGCGCAGAGACCCAGTACTTC. As protein: CASSHGTGGAETQYF.

This clonotype was recorded a few times. The V call is TRBV27, the J call TRBJ2-2; D is ambiguous. Germline assignment: CDR1 MNHEY and CDR2 SMNVEV (reference sequence). The CDR3 has 15 residues. The ends were cut back, 6 bases at V and 3 bases at J, with 14 bases in the middle. CDR3 bases: TGTGCCAGCAGCCACTCTGGCACGCACACCGGGGAGCTGTTTTTT. It yields the protein CASSHSGTHTGELFF.

The genes are TRBV15 and TRBJ2-7; tentative D call: TRBD2 (6 bases). The germline V gene encodes CDR1 LNHNV and CDR2 YYDKDF (reference sequence). V was shortened by 0 bases and J by 4 bases, with 19 bases between the two germline ends. The CDR3 loop spans 17 amino acids. This CDR3 reads CATSRDFQRRDIYEQYF. The CDR3, as DNA: TGTGCCACCAGCAGAGATTTCCAGAGGAGGGATATTTACGAGCAGTACTTC.

The chain carries TRBV5-4 and TRBJ1-6, with D unclear. Trimming removed 4 bases from V and 5 bases from J, with 13 bases in between. The germline V gene encodes CDR1 SGHNT and CDR2 YYREEE (reference sequence). The CDR3 has 15 amino acids. The CDR3 DNA follows: TGTGCCAGCAGCCCCAGGAGTGGTGATAATTCACCCCTCCACTTT. The encoded protein is CASSPRSGDNSPLHF.

The rearrangement links TRBV29-1 to TRBJ2-3; no firm D call. The CDR3 consists of 11 residues. CDR1 and CDR2 from the germline V gene are SQVTM and ANQGSEA. V lost 4 bases, J lost 2 bases, and 4 bases lay in between. This CDR3 is CSVAITDTQYF. The CDR3 DNA reads TGCAGCGTTGCGATCACAGATACGCAGTATTTT.

V gene TRBV19 combines with J gene TRBJ2-1; 12 nucleotides match TRBD1. This CDR3 spans 16 amino acids. With V trimmed by 6 bases and J by 8 bases, 11 bases remained unmatched. Germline CDR1 is LNHDA and CDR2 is SQIVND (reference sequence). CDR3 sequence: CASSSPGTGGRYEQFF. CDR3 DNA: TGTGCCAGTAGCTCACCCGGGACAGGGGGCAGGTATGAGCAGTTCTTC.

This chain uses TRBV11-1 with TRBJ1-1; TRBD1 agrees at 7 bases. V dropped 0 bases and J dropped 0; count of bases not matched to a gene: 16. Germline CDR1 SGHAT, CDR2 FQDESV (reference sequence). The CDR3 is 20 residues long. The CDR3 coding sequence is TGTGCCAGCAGCTTAGCGTATTCTAGAAGTTCGGACAGGCTGAACACTGAAGCTTTCTTT. Translating gives CASSLAYSRSSDRLNTEAFF.

This clonotype was counted at least ten times. This chain links TRBV7-2 with TRBJ2-2; 9 bases fit TRBD1. V was pared by 7 bases and J by 6 bases, with 9 bases of the junction left unmatched. The CDR3 contains 15 residues. Germline V CDR1 and CDR2: SGHTA, FQGNSA. This CDR3 reads CASTESTGGSGELFF. CDR3 DNA: TGTGCCAGCACCGAGTCCACAGGGGGCTCCGGGGAGCTGTTTTTT. Complete variable domain (other parts from reference TRBV7-2 and TRBJ2-2): GAGVSQSPSNKVTEKGKDVELRCDPISGHTALYWYRQSLGQGLEFLIYFQGNSAPDKSGLPSDRFSAERTGGSVSTLTIQRTQQEDSAVYLCASTESTGGSGELFFGEGSRLTVL.

This clonotype was picked up a small number of times. V gene TRBV5-8 combines with J gene TRBJ1-5; D is unresolved. This CDR3 is 15 amino acids long. From germline, CDR1 is SGHTS and CDR2 YDEGEE. V dropped 0 bases and J dropped 0 bases, with 7 bases sitting between them. The CDR3 nucleotides read TGTGCCAGCAGCTTGGGAGCGAATAGCAATCAGCCCCAGCATTTT. Its translation: CASSLGANSNQPQHF.

This chain uses TRBV10-3 with TRBJ2-5; TRBD2 might be the D (6 bases). The CDR3 is 15 residues long. Germline loops: CDR1 ENHRY, CDR2 SYGVKD. V lost 0 bases, J lost 4 bases, and 12 bases lay in between. Here the CDR3 DNA reads TGTGCCATCAGTGAGTCAGAACTAGCCCCAGAGACCCAGTACTTC. Translation: CAISESELAPETQYF.